This entry lists 24 T cell receptor beta chains sequenced from one sample in a study of T-cell reconstitution after alpha-beta-depleted transplantation in children. Unique molecular identifiers were built into the TCRbeta library. TCRdb called the PCR reads again in MiXCR, with one record for every CDR3 protein. The data contain about 610,000 distinct CDR3 sequences, roughly a tenth of them singletons. The material sequenced was PBMCs from the stem cell graft donor, taken from the stem cell graft. Receptor source: a human donor who donated a stem cell graft to a child with acute myeloid leukemia.

This sequence joins TRBV20-1 and TRBJ1-6; 9 bases map to TRBD1. Germline CDR1 is DFQATT and CDR2 is SNEGSKA (reference sequence). The CDR3 has 15 residues. The ends lost 2 bases at V and 6 bases at J; junction bases unmatched: 5. The CDR3 here is CSARPGGQGNSPLHF. The DNA of the CDR3 is TGCAGTGCTAGACCTGGGGGACAGGGTAATTCACCCCTCCACTTT.

This clonotype was observed a handful of times. V is TRBV29-1 and J is TRBJ1-4; 7 positions match TRBD1. CDR1 is SQVTM, CDR2 ANQGSEA, per germline. The CDR3 has 13 residues. Trimming cost V 7 bases and J 6 bases; bases outside gene matches: 8. The CDR3, as DNA: TGCAGCGCCCGAGGGGGCATCGATGAAAAACTGTTTTTT. Its translation is CSARGGIDEKLFF.

The rearrangement links TRBV20-1 to TRBJ1-4, with D possibly being TRBD1 (5 bases). Germline-derived CDR1 and CDR2 are DFQATT and SNEGSKA (reference sequence). The CDR3 loop spans 14 amino acids. V lost 8 bases, J lost 5 bases, and 18 bases lay in between. In DNA form, the CDR3 reads TGCAGTCCATGGGGCGGGCAGATAAATGAAAAACTGTTTTTT. It encodes CSPWGGQINEKLFF.

This clonotype was picked up many times. The V call is TRBV12-3 or TRBV12-4, the J call TRBJ2-1, with TRBD2 matching over 12 bases. The CDR3 consists of 15 residues. J gave up 10 bases and V 0 bases, and 4 bases lay outside the gene matches. DNA for the CDR3: TGTGCCAGCAGTTTAGCGGGGACTAGCGGGTCCGAGCAGTTCTTC. It codes for CASSLAGTSGSEQFF.

This clonotype was seen repeatedly, ten times or more. The CDR3 nucleotides are TGTGCCAGCAGTTCCGGGGGGGAGAGCACTCGAAATGAGCAGTTCTTC. Translating gives CASSSGGESTRNEQFF. V usage is TRBV28 and J usage is TRBJ2-1; TRBD2 agrees at 8 bases. The CDR3 is made up of 16 amino acids. Looked up from germline, CDR1 is MDHEN and CDR2 is SYDVKM. J gave up 7 bases and V 4 bases, and 12 bases lay outside the gene matches.

This clonotype was observed a few times. The rearrangement links TRBV11-2 to TRBJ2-5, with 8 bases that match TRBD1. Looked up from germline, CDR1 is SGHAT and CDR2 is FQNNGV. Unmatched junction bases numbered 9, after V lost 5 bases and J lost 4 bases. The CDR3 has 15 amino acids. CDR3 DNA sequence: TGTGCCAGCAGCATCCGACAGGGGCCAGGAGAGACCCAGTACTTC. Residues: CASSIRQGPGETQYF.

This clonotype has a count of ten or more. The V gene is TRBV10-3, the J gene TRBJ2-3; D may match TRBD1 or TRBD2 (6 bases each). The ends were cut back, 11 bases at V and 3 bases at J, with 21 bases in the middle. Germline assignment: CDR1 ENHRY and CDR2 SYGVKD. This CDR3 is 15 amino acids long. This chain's CDR3 is CASGAIIGLTDTQYF. The CDR3 DNA follows: TGTGCCTCGGGGGCTATCATTGGACTGACAGATACGCAGTATTTT.

This sequence joins TRBV7-8 and TRBJ2-7; TRBD2 matches 7 bases. The CDR3 is 15 amino acids. Germline V gives CDR1 SGHVS, CDR2 FQNEAQ. The J segment lost 1 base and the V segment lost 6 bases, leaving 9 bases of the junction unmatched. The CDR3 sequence: CASRHRGESSYEQYF. CDR3 in DNA: TGTGCCAGCAGACACCGGGGGGAGAGTTCCTACGAGCAGTACTTC.

The chain uses TRBV6-1 and TRBJ1-2, with a possible D match to TRBD1 (5 bases). The V and J ends lost 4 bases and 1 base respectively, with 10 bases between them. CDR1 and CDR2 (germline): MNHNS, SASEGT. CDR3 size: 14 residues. CDR3 protein: CASSAGPINYGYTF. The CDR3 coding sequence is TGTGCCAGCAGTGCAGGGCCTATTAACTATGGCTACACCTTC.

This clonotype was observed many times. One end of the junction fails to match germline, which may point to a read error. This chain uses TRBV10-3 with TRBJ2-2; perhaps D is TRBD1 or TRBD2 (5 bases each). The CDR3 has 14 residues. Germline V CDR1 and CDR2: ENHRY, SYGVKD. Written as DNA, the CDR3 is TGTGCCATCAGTGAGTCGGGGACCACCGGGAAGCTGTTTTTT. It translates to CAISESGTTGKLFF.

This clonotype occurred a few times. The chain couples TRBV6-2 or TRBV6-3 to TRBJ2-7, with 8 bases matching TRBD2. The CDR3 runs to 16 residues. Per the germline V gene, CDR1 is MNHEY and CDR2 is SVGEGT. Trimming took 5 bases from V and 4 from J; bases not matched to a gene: 13. CDR3 nucleotides: TGTGCCAGCAGTACCGTTTTGGCGGGAGGCAGATACGAGCAGTACTTC. Translated: CASSTVLAGGRYEQYF.

Only a few counts were recorded for this clonotype. The chain joins TRBV10-3 to TRBJ2-5; TRBD2 matches at 10 bases. Germline trimming cut 6 bases from V and 2 bases from J; bases unmatched to any gene: 3. In germline, CDR1 is ENHRY, CDR2 SYGVKD. CDR3 size: 14 residues. CDR3 residues: CAIRELAGQETQYF. The CDR3 nucleotides are TGTGCCATCAGAGAACTAGCGGGGCAAGAGACCCAGTACTTC.

This chain uses TRBV4-2 with TRBJ2-5; 7 bases align to TRBD2. The CDR3 contains 14 residues. The ends lost 2 bases at V and 5 bases at J; junction bases unmatched: 5. CDR1 and CDR2 (germline): LGHNA, YNFKEQ. CDR3 in amino acids: CASSQPAGTETQYF. The CDR3 bases are TGTGCCAGCAGCCAACCAGCGGGAACCGAGACCCAGTACTTC.

This clonotype was found many times. The chain combines TRBV29-1 with TRBJ2-7, with TRBD1 matching 8 bases. The trim removed 2 bases at V and 0 bases at J, leaving 6 bases unmatched. This CDR3 contains 15 residues. Germline lookup yields CDR1 SQVTM and CDR2 ANQGSEA. In nucleotides, the CDR3 is TGCAGCGTTGAACTCGGACAGGGTCCCTCCTACGAGCAGTACTTC. Encoded protein: CSVELGQGPSYEQYF.

The chain joins TRBV7-9 to TRBJ2-7, with 8 nucleotides matching TRBD1. The CDR3 length is 15 residues. The germline gives CDR1 SEHNR, CDR2 FQNEAQ (reference sequence). Trimming removed 3 bases from V and 5 bases from J; junction bases left unmatched: 9. The CDR3 DNA follows: TGTGCCAGCAGCTTCCCCGGGACAGGCATCGACGAGCAGTACTTC. It translates to CASSFPGTGIDEQYF.

The chain links TRBV4-3 to TRBJ2-3, with a tentative D call TRBD2 (5 bases). The CDR3 totals 16 residues. V shed 2 bases and J shed 3 bases, with 15 bases lying between them. Germline-derived CDR1 and CDR2 are LGHNA and YSLEER. The CDR3 protein is CASSQSSPGGTDTQYF. The CDR3 nucleotides are TGCGCCAGCAGCCAAAGTTCCCCAGGAGGAACAGATACGCAGTATTTT.

In its sample, this clonotype was seen many times. CDR3 in amino acids: CASMRWDGGNEQFF. CDR3 sequence (DNA): TGTGCCAGCATGAGGTGGGACGGGGGCAATGAGCAGTTCTTC. V usage is TRBV6-2 or TRBV6-3 and J usage is TRBJ2-1, with D possibly TRBD2 on 6 matching bases. Looked up from germline, CDR1 is MNHEY and CDR2 is SVGEGT. V was shortened by 7 bases and J by 6 bases, with 16 bases between the two germline ends. The CDR3 has 14 amino acids.

The chain links TRBV27 to TRBJ2-1; 9 nucleotides line up with TRBD2. The V gene's germline CDR1 is MNHEY and CDR2 SMNVEV (reference sequence). Losses at the gene ends were 8 bases for V and 8 bases for J; bases not matched to a gene: 10. The CDR3 has 14 residues. DNA of the CDR3: TGTGCCAGCCCGCCGCGCGGGAGGGCCTATGAGCAGTTCTTC. It yields the protein CASPPRGRAYEQFF.

The chain employs TRBV3-1 and TRBJ2-7; tentative D call: TRBD2 (5 bases). Germline V lookup: CDR1 LGHDT, CDR2 YNNKEL (reference sequence). V gave up 1 base and J gave up 7 bases, with 14 bases separating them. This CDR3 is 14 amino acids long. The CDR3 coding sequence is TGTGCCAGCAGCCAAGGGGCGGGCACTTGGGAGCAGTACTTC. It codes for CASSQGAGTWEQYF.

The CDR3 loop reads CASSPGVGGPREQFF. The CDR3 DNA is TGTGCCAGCAGCCCTGGGGTGGGAGGGCCGAGGGAGCAGTTCTTC. The gene calls are TRBV7-3 and TRBJ2-1, with 7 bases aligning to TRBD2. The CDR3 consists of 15 residues. The germline V gene has CDR1 SGHTA and CDR2 FQGTGA. The J segment lost 10 bases and the V segment lost 5 bases, leaving 14 bases of the junction unmatched.

This clonotype was seen a handful of times. The V and J genes are TRBV18 and TRBJ2-7; D possibly uses TRBD1 or TRBD2 (6 bases each). The germline CDR1 and CDR2 sequences are KGHSH and LQKENI. V lost 4 bases and J 1 base, leaving 14 bases between the germline ends. CDR3 length: 15 residues. The CDR3 DNA follows: TGTGCCAGCTCACGCACAAGGGGGGTATCCTACGAGCAGTACTTC. Translated: CASSRTRGVSYEQYF.

This clonotype was picked up a small number of times. The chain combines TRBV4-3 with TRBJ2-1; D is unresolved. Per the germline V gene, CDR1 is LGHNA and CDR2 is YSLEER. The CDR3 is 15 amino acids. V lost 0 bases and J lost 4, with 10 bases in between. CDR3 sequence: CASSQETQQYNEQFF. The CDR3 nucleotides read TGCGCCAGCAGCCAAGAGACCCAACAGTACAATGAGCAGTTCTTC.

The J gene is TRBJ2-7, the V gene TRBV6-1, with D perhaps given as TRBD1 or TRBD2 (5 bases each). Germline V lookup: CDR1 MNHNS, CDR2 SASEGT. The CDR3 contains 15 residues. Trimming removed 7 bases from V and 3 bases from J, with 19 bases in between. CDR3 sequence: CASTDRDPGNYEQYF. CDR3 nucleotide sequence: TGTGCCAGCACCGACCGGGACCCCGGTAACTACGAGCAGTACTTC.

This clonotype showed up just a few times. The chain couples TRBV12-3 or TRBV12-4 to TRBJ2-7; D possibly corresponds to TRBD1 (5 bases). Trimming took 8 bases from V and 2 from J, leaving 10 bases between them. This CDR3 is built from 12 residues. CDR3 in amino acids: CASQGSTYEQYF. CDR3 bases: TGTGCCAGCCAGGGCAGCACCTACGAGCAGTACTTC.